The present T cell receptor (beta chain) was sequenced within a study of OX40 agonist ivuxolimab in advanced cancers. Broadly, across the study: Ivuxolimab was a fully human IgG2 agonistic monoclonal antibody targeting the costimulatory receptor OX40 (CD134). Patients were allowed to have had prior anti-PD-1, anti-PD-L1 or anti-CTLA-4 therapy, and approximately 40% of the dose-escalation patients had previously received checkpoint inhibitors. Of the roughly 54 patients in dose escalation, about 20 had hepatocellular carcinoma, some 15 had melanoma, 9 had renal cell carcinoma and 9 had head and neck cancer. The dose-escalation cohort was 82.7% male with a mean age of around 64 years, ranging from roughly 23 to 90. Partial responses occurred in three dose-escalation patients: two with cutaneous melanoma and one with hepatocellular carcinoma. The paper describes the monotherapy dose-escalation part (N ≈ 52 patients) of the phase I trial of ivuxolimab. Intravenous ivuxolimab was administered to patients every 2 weeks at six dose levels: 0.01, 0.1, 0.3, 1.5, 3 and 10 mg/kg. Peripheral TCRbeta sequencing aimed to test whether ivuxolimab altered TCR sequence diversity and caused clonal T-cell expansion.

Patients with a history of autoimmune disease or receiving systemic immunosuppression were excluded from the trial. Peripheral blood for TCR sequencing was collected from all dose cohorts at baseline, on cycle 4 day 1, and on cycle 7 day 1. The samples were drawn from a first-in-human, open-label, multicenter phase I dose-escalation trial of ivuxolimab. Adults with locally advanced or metastatic melanoma, renal cell carcinoma, hepatocellular carcinoma or head and neck squamous cell carcinoma were enrolled in the trial. Before TCR sequencing, CD4+ T cells and CD8+ T cells from peripheral blood were sorted into separate populations. Overall results and qualifications from the work: At doses from 0.1 to 3.0 mg/kg, clonal expansion was seen in both CD4+ and CD8+ blood T cells between baseline and week 6. On average, CD8+ T cells showed more expanded clones than CD4+ T cells after ivuxolimab. Low levels of normalized T-cell clonal expansion were also seen in some nonresponding patients. In the 0.1-3.0 mg/kg groups, partial responders were among the patients with the lowest normalized peripheral clonal expansion, particularly in CD8+ T cells. Antigen specificity was not determined for the clonally expanded peripheral T cells.

Trimming at the junction amounts to 5 bases on V and 1 base on J, and the germline ends lie 8 bases apart. CDR1 and CDR2 are drawn from the germline V gene (reference sequence): LNHDA, SQIVND. The CDR3 holds 14 amino acids from the cysteine to the phenylalanine. The read is trimmed to its CDR3 DNA, 42 bases read in frame from base 1. On this clone itself: Its antigen specificity is not known. Per-base quality was not reported, and no clone a single base away is much larger than it.

Genomic DNA was extracted from sorted cells for sequencing of the TCRbeta CDR3 region. The immunoSEQ Assay was used to sequence the TCRbeta CDR3 regions. TCRdb obtained this table from immuneACCESS and retained in-frame rearrangements with V and J assigned. These tables miss some clones; where compared with another copy, unresolved V genes account for less than half of the shortfall, and the remainder is unexplained. Present in this sample are approximately 70,000 clones, about 89% of which were seen just once. The ten largest clones capture less than 6% of the sample. The chain joins TRBV19 to TRBJ2-2; 6 matching bases give a weak D call of TRBD2. This TCR derives from an adult with an advanced solid tumor such as melanoma, head and neck, liver or kidney cancer. The input for sequencing was CD4+ or CD8+ T cells sorted from blood, taken in a trial of the OX40 agonist ivuxolimab. The DNA reads as follows: TGTGCCAGTAGTTCCGGGGGGAACACCGGGGAGCTGTTTTTT. Its amino acids are CASSSGGNTGELFF. The full variable domain, completed from the reference TRBV19 and TRBJ2-2 proteins outside the CDR3, reads DGGITQSPKYLFRKEGQNVTLSCEQNLNHDAMYWYRQDPGQGLRLIYYSQIVNDFQKGDIAEGYSVSREKKESFPLTVTSAQKNPTAFYLCASSSGGNTGELFFGEGSRLTVL.